These 14 T cell receptor beta chains came from one sample sequenced in a study of Graves' ophthalmopathy and Graves' hyperthyroidism (dated by TCRdb to the late 2010s). Instrument on record: Illumina HiSeq 2000. For repertoire sequencing, the TCR beta CDR3 regions were amplified from RNA transcripts. HTBI primers and the Qiagen OneStep RT-PCR kit were used in a first-round RT-PCR, which was followed by a second-round multiplex PCR, size selection and purification. TCRdb redid the processing of the public reads, applying fastp at Q25 and MiXCR, and retained in-frame beta chains. Entries that share a CDR3 protein sequence are merged under the most common genes and DNA. The table for this sample lists hundreds of thousands of distinct CDR3 sequences; 15% of them were counted only once. The top ten constitute roughly 7% of the sample. The sample taken for sequencing was peripheral blood. These receptors all stem from a woman between 18 and 29 years old with stable Graves' hyperthyroidism. Donor details come from another sample of the same person, matched by shared clones.

This clonotype was seen more than once but under ten times. The CDR3 loop reads CASLQGSTEAFF. CDR3 in DNA: TGTGCCAGTCTACAGGGTTCCACTGAAGCTTTCTTT. This chain links TRBV18 with TRBJ1-1; tentatively, D is TRBD1 (6 bases). The CDR3 consists of 12 residues. Trimming left V 9 bases short and J 4 bases short, with 12 bases between. The germline gives CDR1 KGHSH, CDR2 LQKENI.

This clonotype was seen repeatedly, ten times or more. The chain recombines TRBV20-1 with TRBJ2-7; 10 bases line up with TRBD2. CDR3 size: 15 residues. From germline, CDR1 is DFQATT and CDR2 SNEGSKA (reference sequence). V lost 1 base to trimming and J lost 3 bases; unmatched junction nucleotides: 6. DNA for the CDR3: TGCAGTGCTAGAGGTATAGCGGGGGGAATCTACGAGCAGTACTTC. Protein sequence: CSARGIAGGIYEQYF.

This clonotype was counted many times. The chain links TRBV15 to TRBJ1-2, with D hard to call. The germline V and J ends were trimmed by 1 base and 4 bases, with 25 bases remaining between them. Looked up from germline, CDR1 is LNHNV and CDR2 is YYDKDF (reference sequence). CDR3 length: 19 amino acids. In nucleotides, the CDR3 is TGTGCCACCAGCAGAGTGTATTTGGGTGTGGAACCTGATGGCTATGGCTACACCTTC. Protein sequence: CATSRVYLGVEPDGYGYTF.

The genes are TRBV6-5 and TRBJ1-2; 9 nucleotides match TRBD1. The germline V gene has CDR1 MNHEY and CDR2 SVGAGI. J gave up 4 bases and V 2 bases, and 5 bases lay outside the gene matches. This CDR3 has 15 residues. CDR3 loop: CASSYAGQGFYGYTF. In DNA form, the CDR3 reads TGTGCCAGCAGTTACGCCGGACAGGGGTTCTATGGCTACACCTTC.

There are many counts of this clonotype. The gene calls are TRBV6-1 and TRBJ2-4; possibly TRBD2 for D (5 bases). The V end was cut by 3 bases, the J end by 0 bases, with 9 bases between. CDR1 and CDR2 from the germline V gene are MNHNS and SASEGT. The CDR3 runs to 15 residues. The CDR3: CASSDLGGAKNIQYF. Written as DNA, the CDR3 is TGTGCCAGCAGTGACTTAGGAGGAGCCAAAAACATTCAGTACTTC.

This clonotype was recorded many times. The chain links TRBV2 to TRBJ1-2; 8 nucleotides match TRBD1. Germline CDR1 and CDR2: SNHLY and FYNNEI. The CDR3 is 14 residues long. V lost 6 bases and J lost 8; bases outside the gene matches: 11. CDR3: CASSIDSGGGGYTF. The CDR3 DNA sequence: TGTGCCAGCAGCATAGATTCAGGGGGCGGAGGCTACACCTTC.

The chain carries TRBV7-8 and TRBJ2-7; D may be TRBD2 (6 bases). The germline CDR1 and CDR2 sequences are SGHVS and FQNEAQ. V was trimmed by 5 bases and J by 7 bases, leaving 12 bases between them. The CDR3 runs 12 residues. The CDR3 bases are TGTGCCAGCAGCCCCGGGGGTTTGGAGCAGTACTTC. Translated: CASSPGGLEQYF.

This clonotype was found many times. The genes are TRBV6-1 and TRBJ1-2; TRBD1 matches 10 bases. This CDR3 is built from 13 residues. In germline, CDR1 is MNHNS, CDR2 SASEGT. V shed 10 bases and J 4 bases; nucleotides not matched to a gene: 6. Here the CDR3 reads CATRDRGFYGYTF. Written as DNA, the CDR3 is TGTGCCACCAGGGACAGGGGTTTCTATGGCTACACCTTC.

Many counts were recorded for this clonotype. This chain joins TRBV14 and TRBJ2-5, with D possibly matching TRBD2 (5 bases). This CDR3 spans 16 amino acids. Germline V lookup: CDR1 SGHDN, CDR2 FVKESK. The V end was cut by 4 bases, the J end by 0 bases, with 15 bases between. CDR3 bases: TGTGCCAGCAGCCGCATCGGAGCCGGGAACCAAGAGACCCAGTACTTC. This translates into CASSRIGAGNQETQYF.

This clonotype was seen only a few times. In nucleotides, the CDR3 is TGTGCCAGCAGCCAAGGACAGGCCTACCCTGGGAACGAGCAGTACTTC. Its translation is CASSQGQAYPGNEQYF. The rearrangement joins TRBV3-1 to TRBJ2-7, with D perhaps matching TRBD1 (6 bases). The ends were cut back, 1 base at V and 5 bases at J, with 18 bases in the middle. The CDR3 loop spans 16 amino acids. Per germline, CDR1 LGHDT and CDR2 YNNKEL (reference sequence).

This clonotype was seen a few times. The rearrangement uses TRBV6-1 and TRBJ1-6, with 7 bases identical to TRBD1. CDR3 length equals 14 residues. Losses at the gene ends were 7 bases for V and 7 bases for J; bases not matched to a gene: 7. Germline assignment: CDR1 MNHNS and CDR2 SASEGT. CDR3 protein: CASNLDRDNSPLHF. DNA for the CDR3: TGTGCCAGCAACCTTGACAGGGACAATTCACCCCTCCACTTT.

This clonotype was seen many times. The chain has TRBV6-2 or TRBV6-3 and TRBJ2-7; possible D gene TRBD2, 6 bases. This CDR3 contains 14 residues. The V end was cut by 7 bases, the J end by 0 bases, with 13 bases between. Germline values: CDR1 MNHEY, CDR2 SVGEGT. The CDR3 sequence: CASNSAGFSYEQYF. For the CDR3, the DNA is TGTGCCAGCAACAGTGCGGGGTTCTCCTACGAGCAGTACTTC.

At least ten counts were recorded for this clonotype. This chain connects TRBV12-5 to TRBJ1-2, with a possible D match to TRBD1 (5 bases). In germline, CDR1 is LGHNT, CDR2 FRNRAP. V was shortened by 4 bases and J by 1 base, with 13 bases between the two germline ends. CDR3 length equals 15 residues. The CDR3 sequence: CASGSGDGNNYGYTF. The CDR3 nucleotides read TGTGCTAGTGGTTCCGGGGACGGCAATAACTATGGCTACACCTTC.

The sample holds many counts of this clonotype. An end of the junction differs from the germline gene, which may be a read error. CDR3 region: CSALPTGTIKYF. The CDR3 nucleotides are TGCAGTGCCCTCCCGACAGGGACCATTAAGTACTTC. The chain uses TRBV20-1 and TRBJ2-4; 7 bases line up with TRBD1. Germline CDR1 and CDR2: DFQATT and SNEGSKA (reference sequence). The CDR3 has 12 amino acids.